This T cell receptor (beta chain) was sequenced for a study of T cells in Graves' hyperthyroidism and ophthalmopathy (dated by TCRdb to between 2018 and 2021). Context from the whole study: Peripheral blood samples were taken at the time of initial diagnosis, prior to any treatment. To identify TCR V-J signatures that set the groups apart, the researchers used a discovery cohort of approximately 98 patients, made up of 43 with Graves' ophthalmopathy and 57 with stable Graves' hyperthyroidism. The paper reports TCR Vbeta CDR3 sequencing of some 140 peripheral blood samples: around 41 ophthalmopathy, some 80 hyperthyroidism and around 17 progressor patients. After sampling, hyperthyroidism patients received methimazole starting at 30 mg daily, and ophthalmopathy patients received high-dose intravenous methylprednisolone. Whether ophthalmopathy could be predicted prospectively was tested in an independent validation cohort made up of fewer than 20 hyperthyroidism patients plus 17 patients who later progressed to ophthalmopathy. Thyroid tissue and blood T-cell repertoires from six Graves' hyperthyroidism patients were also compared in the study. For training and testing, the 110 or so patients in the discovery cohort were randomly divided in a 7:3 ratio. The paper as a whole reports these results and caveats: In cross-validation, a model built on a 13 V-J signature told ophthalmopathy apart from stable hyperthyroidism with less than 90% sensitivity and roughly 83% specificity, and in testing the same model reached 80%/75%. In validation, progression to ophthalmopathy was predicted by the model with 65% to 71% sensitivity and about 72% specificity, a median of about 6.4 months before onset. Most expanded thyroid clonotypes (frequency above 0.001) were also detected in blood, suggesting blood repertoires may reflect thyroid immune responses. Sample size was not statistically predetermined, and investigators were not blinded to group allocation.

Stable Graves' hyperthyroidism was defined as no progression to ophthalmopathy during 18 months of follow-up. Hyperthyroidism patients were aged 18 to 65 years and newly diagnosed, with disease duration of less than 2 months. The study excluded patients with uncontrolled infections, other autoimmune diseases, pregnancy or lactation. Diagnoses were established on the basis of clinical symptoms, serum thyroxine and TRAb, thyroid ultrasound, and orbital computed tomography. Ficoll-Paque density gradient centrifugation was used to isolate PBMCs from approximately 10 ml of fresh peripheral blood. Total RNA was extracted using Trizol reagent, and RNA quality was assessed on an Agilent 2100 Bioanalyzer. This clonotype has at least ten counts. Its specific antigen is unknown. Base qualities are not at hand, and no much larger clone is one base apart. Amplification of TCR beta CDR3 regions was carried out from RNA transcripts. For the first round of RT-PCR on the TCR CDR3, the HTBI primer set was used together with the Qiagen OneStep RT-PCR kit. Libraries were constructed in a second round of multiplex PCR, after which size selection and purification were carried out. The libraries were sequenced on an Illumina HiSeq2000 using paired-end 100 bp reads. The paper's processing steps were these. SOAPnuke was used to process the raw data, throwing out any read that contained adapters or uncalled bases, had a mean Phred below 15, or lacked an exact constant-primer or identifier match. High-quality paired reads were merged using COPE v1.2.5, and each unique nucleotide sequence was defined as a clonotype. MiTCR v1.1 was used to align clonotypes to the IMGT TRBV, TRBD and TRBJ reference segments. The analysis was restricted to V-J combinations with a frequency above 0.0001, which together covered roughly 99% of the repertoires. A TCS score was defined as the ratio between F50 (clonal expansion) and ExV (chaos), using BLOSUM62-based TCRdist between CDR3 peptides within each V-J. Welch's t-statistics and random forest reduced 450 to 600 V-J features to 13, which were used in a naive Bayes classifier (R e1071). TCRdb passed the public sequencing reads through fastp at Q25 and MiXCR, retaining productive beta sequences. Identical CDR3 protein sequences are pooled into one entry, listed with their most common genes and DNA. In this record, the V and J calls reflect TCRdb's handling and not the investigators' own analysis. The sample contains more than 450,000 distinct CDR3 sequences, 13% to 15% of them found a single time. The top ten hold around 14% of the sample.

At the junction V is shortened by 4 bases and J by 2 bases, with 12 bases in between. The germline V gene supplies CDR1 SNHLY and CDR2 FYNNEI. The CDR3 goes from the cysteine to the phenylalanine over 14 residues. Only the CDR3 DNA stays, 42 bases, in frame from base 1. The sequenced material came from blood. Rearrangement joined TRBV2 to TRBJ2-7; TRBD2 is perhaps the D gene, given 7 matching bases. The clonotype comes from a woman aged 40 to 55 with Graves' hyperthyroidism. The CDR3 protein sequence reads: CASSGTGGPYEQYF. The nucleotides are TGTGCCAGCAGTGGAACGGGGGGCCCCTACGAGCAGTACTTC. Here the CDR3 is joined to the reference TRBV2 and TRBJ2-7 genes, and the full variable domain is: EPEVTQTPSHQVTQMGQEVILRCVPISNHLYFYWYRQILGQKVEFLVSFYNNEISEKSEIFDDQFSVERPDGSNFTLKIRSTKLEDSAMYFCASSGTGGPYEQYFGPGTRLTVT.